The clone carrying this T cell receptor (beta chain) was recorded once. Germline CDR1 and CDR2: MNHEY and SMNVEV (reference sequence). V was shortened by 2 bases and J by 1 base, with 14 bases between the two germline ends. This CDR3 contains 16 residues. The data stem from a study of shared T cell receptors in the human thymus. Using immunoSEQ multiplex PCR, the repertoire was profiled, and TCRdb retains in-frame clones only, with some absent. Of 640,000 or so clones in the sample, around 87% were seen once. This same sample was also part of a study on human thymus T cells.

The chain is built from TRBV27 and TRBJ2-5; a weak D match, TRBD2 (6 bases). The sequence derives from a boy under two years old with a congenital heart defect. Sample: thymocytes. CDR3: CASSLGGSGPQETQYF. DNA for the CDR3: TGTGCCAGCAGTTTAGGAGGGTCGGGGCCCCAAGAGACCCAGTACTTC.